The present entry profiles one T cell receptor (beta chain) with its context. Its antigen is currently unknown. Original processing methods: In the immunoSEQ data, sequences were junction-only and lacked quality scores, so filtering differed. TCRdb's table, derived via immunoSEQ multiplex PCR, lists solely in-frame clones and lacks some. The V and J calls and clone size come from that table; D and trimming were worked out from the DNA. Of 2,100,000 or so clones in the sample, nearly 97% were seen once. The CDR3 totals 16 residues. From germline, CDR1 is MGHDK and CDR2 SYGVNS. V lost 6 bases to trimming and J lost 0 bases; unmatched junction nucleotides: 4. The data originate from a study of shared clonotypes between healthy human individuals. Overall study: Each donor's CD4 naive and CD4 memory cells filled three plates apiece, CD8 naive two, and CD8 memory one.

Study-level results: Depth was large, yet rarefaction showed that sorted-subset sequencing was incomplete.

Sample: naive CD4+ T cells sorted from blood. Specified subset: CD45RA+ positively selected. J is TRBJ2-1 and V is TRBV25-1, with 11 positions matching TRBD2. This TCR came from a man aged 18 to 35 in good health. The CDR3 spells CASRTGLAGSYNEQFF. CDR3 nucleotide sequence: TGTGCCAGCAGGACCGGACTAGCGGGCTCCTACAATGAGCAGTTCTTC.